The sequence of this TCR beta chain was determined in a study of OX40 agonist ivuxolimab in advanced cancers. The assay was immunoSEQ multiplex PCR, and TCRdb's table has in-frame clones only and misses some. The sample yields about 80,000 clones, approximately 89% seen once. Germline V gene lookup returns CDR1 SGHRS and CDR2 YFSETQ. This CDR3 is built from 14 residues. Trimming left V 0 bases short and J 9 bases short, with 14 bases between. The chain is built from TRBV5-1 and TRBJ2-3, with D uncertain. The clonotype originates from an adult with an advanced solid tumor such as melanoma, head and neck, liver or kidney cancer. The specimen was CD4+ or CD8+ T cells sorted from blood, collected in a trial of the OX40 agonist ivuxolimab. CDR3 sequence (DNA): TGCGCCAGCAGCTTGGGAGGAATATTTGAGACGCAGTATTTT. Protein: CASSLGGIFETQYF.